This T cell receptor beta chain was documented in a study of cytotoxic CD8 clonotypes in ibrutinib-treated CLL. Between the trimmed V and J ends, which lost 3 bases and 0 bases, there was a span of 8 bases. Germline assignment: CDR1 SGHDN and CDR2 FVKESK. The CDR3 is 14 amino acids. Produced via immunoSEQ multiplex PCR; TCRdb's table is partial and in-frame only. The sample lists fewer than 150,000 clones, 84% occurring once. This chain connects TRBV14 to TRBJ1-1; possibly TRBD1 for D (5 bases). This receptor was obtained from a human donor with chronic lymphocytic leukemia. The sample in question was PBMCs, obtained after 24 months of ibrutinib treatment. The CDR3 DNA reads TGTGCCAGCAGCCAGGGGACCCTGAACACTGAAGCTTTCTTT. Amino acid sequence: CASSQGTLNTEAFF.